The 20 T cell receptor beta chains given below trace back to one sample, sequenced in a study of patients and donors after allogeneic stem cell transplantation. Each CDR3 protein gets one entry after TCRdb re-called the RT-PCR reads with MiXCR. The sample records approximately 410,000 distinct CDR3 sequences, under 20% being singletons. Sequencing was performed on blood, either unsorted or a sorted T cell fraction (not recorded which). The receptors derive from a human donor who was either an allogeneic HSCT recipient or a stem cell or donor lymphocyte infusion donor (not recorded which). It is not recorded whose cells these are; they may come from a transplant donor.

The CDR3 DNA is TGCAGTGCTCTCCCGGGACTAGTTCGCAATGAGCAGTTCTTC. It specifies CSALPGLVRNEQFF. The chain joins TRBV20-1 to TRBJ2-1; 8 bases align to TRBD2. This CDR3 comprises 14 residues. With V trimmed by 5 bases and J by 6 bases, 9 bases remained unmatched. CDR1 is DFQATT and CDR2 is SNEGSKA in the germline V gene (reference sequence).

This clonotype was seen more than once but under ten times. This sequence joins TRBV6-2 or TRBV6-3 and TRBJ1-6, with D uncertain. CDR3 length equals 15 residues. Germline loops: CDR1 MNHEY, CDR2 SVGEGT. Between the trimmed V and J ends, which lost 7 bases and 3 bases, there was a span of 13 bases. In DNA form, the CDR3 reads TGTGCCAGCATCCGAGGACGGAACTATAATTCACCCCTCCACTTT. It translates to CASIRGRNYNSPLHF.

The J gene is TRBJ2-7, the V gene TRBV18; 9 bases align to TRBD1. Looked up from germline, CDR1 is KGHSH and CDR2 is LQKENI. V lost 9 bases to trimming and J lost 5 bases; unmatched junction nucleotides: 11. The CDR3 contains 14 residues. The chain's CDR3 is CASNSGTGMHEQYF. CDR3 in DNA: TGTGCCAGTAATTCGGGGACAGGGATGCACGAGCAGTACTTC.

The J gene is TRBJ2-5, the V gene TRBV25-1, with 7 bases lining up with TRBD2. CDR3 length: 16 amino acids. J gave up 5 bases and V 1 base, and 10 bases lay outside the gene matches. CDR1 is MGHDK, CDR2 SYGVNS, per germline. The CDR3, as DNA: TGTGCCAGCAGTGAATGGTCAGCGGGAATAGGGGAGACCCAGTACTTC. Translation gives CASSEWSAGIGETQYF. Together with reference TRBV25-1 and TRBJ2-5, the CDR3 gives the full variable domain: EADIYQTPRYLVIGTGKKITLECSQTMGHDKMYWYQQDPGMELHLIHYSYGVNSTEKGDLSSESTVSRIRTEHFPLTLESARPSHTSQYLCASSEWSAGIGETQYFGPGTRLLVL.

Many counts were recorded for this clonotype. This chain joins TRBV2 and TRBJ2-1; TRBD2 agrees at 9 bases. CDR3 size: 14 residues. Unmatched junction bases numbered 9, after V lost 4 bases and J lost 11 bases. The germline V gene has CDR1 SNHLY and CDR2 FYNNEI. The DNA of the CDR3 is TGTGCCAGCAGTGGGGGGGGGACTAGCCGGAAGCAGTTCTTC. It specifies CASSGGGTSRKQFF.

The gene calls are TRBV6-2 or TRBV6-3 and TRBJ2-2; D might be TRBD2 (5 bases). Trimming removed 0 bases at V and 5 bases at J, with 7 bases between. Per the germline V gene, CDR1 is MNHEY and CDR2 is SVGEGT. The CDR3 spans 14 residues. Here the CDR3 reads CASSYSRVTGELFF. CDR3 nucleotide sequence: TGTGCCAGCAGTTACTCGAGGGTAACCGGGGAGCTGTTTTTT.

This clonotype was observed at least ten times. CDR3 residues: CASADSNQPQHF. The CDR3 bases are TGTGCCAGCGCGGATAGCAATCAGCCCCAGCATTTT. The chain links TRBV12-3 or TRBV12-4 to TRBJ1-5; D unclear. Trimming took 8 bases from V and 0 from J, leaving 5 bases between them. This CDR3 is 12 amino acids long.

The DNA of the CDR3 is TGTGCCAGCAGACAACAGTTTCTAGGTGAGCAGTTCTTC. The encoded protein is CASRQQFLGEQFF. The V call is TRBV12-3 or TRBV12-4, the J call TRBJ2-1, with D uncertain. This CDR3 spans 13 amino acids. Trimming cost V 6 bases and J 9 bases, with 15 bases left between them.

CDR3 loop: CASSQGWGYGYTF. The CDR3 coding sequence is TGCGCCAGCAGCCAAGGGTGGGGCTATGGCTACACCTTC. The chain is built from TRBV4-1 and TRBJ1-2; D unclear. From germline, CDR1 is MGHRA and CDR2 YSYEKL. CDR3 length: 13 amino acids. With 1 base removed from V and 4 bases from J, the gap between germline ends came to 7 bases.

DNA of the CDR3: TGTGCCAGCAAGGGGGGCTGGGGTCAGCCCCAGCATTTT. Amino acid sequence: CASKGGWGQPQHF. The chain employs TRBV6-1 and TRBJ1-5, with a possible D match to TRBD1 (6 bases). The germline V gene has CDR1 MNHNS and CDR2 SASEGT. Trimming removed 7 bases from V and 6 bases from J, with 13 bases in between. CDR3 length: 13 amino acids.

The chain has TRBV6-5 and TRBJ2-7; D is ambiguous. The germline CDR1 and CDR2 sequences are MNHEY and SVGAGI. The length of the CDR3 is 11 residues. Trimming took 2 bases from V and 10 from J, leaving 9 bases between them. The CDR3 coding sequence is TGTGCCAGCAGTTACGGTGGTGGTCAGTACTTC. It encodes CASSYGGGQYF.

In this sample, this clonotype turned up a few times. In nucleotides, the CDR3 is TGTGCCAGCAGCTTCCTAGGAGGGGAGCTGTTTTTT. Protein sequence: CASSFLGGELFF. The chain carries TRBV7-9 and TRBJ2-2; D gene uncertain. The CDR3 is 12 residues long. CDR1 is SEHNR and CDR2 is FQNEAQ in the germline V gene (reference sequence). Trimming took 3 bases from V and 8 from J, leaving 7 bases between them.

This sequence joins TRBV20-1 and TRBJ1-1, with 9 bases identical to TRBD1. Per germline, CDR1 DFQATT and CDR2 SNEGSKA (reference sequence). J gave up 0 bases and V 0 bases, and 5 bases lay outside the gene matches. The CDR3 has 16 residues. Written as DNA, the CDR3 is TGCAGTGCTAGAGACCTCGGACAGGGGATGAACACTGAAGCTTTCTTT. It translates to CSARDLGQGMNTEAFF.

This chain joins TRBV20-1 and TRBJ2-3; 8 nucleotides line up with TRBD2. Per germline, CDR1 DFQATT and CDR2 SNEGSKA (reference sequence). The length of the CDR3 is 15 residues. With 3 bases clipped from V and 5 bases from J, the junction kept 10 bases outside the gene matches. CDR3 amino acids: CSASDLRGDVDTQYF. The CDR3 nucleotides read TGCAGTGCTAGTGACTTGCGGGGGGACGTAGATACGCAGTATTTT.

This clonotype was found a few times. The V and J genes are TRBV2 and TRBJ2-5; D is perhaps TRBD1 (5 bases). The germline gives CDR1 SNHLY, CDR2 FYNNEI. This CDR3 comprises 12 residues. Trimming left V 8 bases short and J 5 bases short, with 12 bases between. The CDR3 DNA is TGTGCCAGCTGGGGCAAAGGGGAGACCCAGTACTTC. It translates to CASWGKGETQYF.

There are a few counts of this clonotype. The chain carries TRBV4-1 and TRBJ2-3; TRBD1 might be the D (6 bases). Trimming removed 0 bases at V and 0 bases at J, with 16 bases between. CDR1 and CDR2 (germline): MGHRA, YSYEKL. The CDR3 totals 18 residues. The CDR3 is CASSQDPPGHGSTDTQYF. As DNA, the CDR3 is TGCGCCAGCAGCCAAGATCCTCCGGGACACGGTAGCACAGATACGCAGTATTTT.

V is TRBV9 and J is TRBJ1-2; 8 bases line up with TRBD1. Trimming cost V 0 bases and J 2 bases; bases outside gene matches: 3. The V gene's germline CDR1 is SGDLS and CDR2 YYNGEE. CDR3 length: 15 amino acids. The CDR3 bases are TGTGCCAGCAGCGTAGATCCAGGGGGCAACTATGGCTACACCTTC. It codes for CASSVDPGGNYGYTF.

This clonotype has a handful of counts. The gene calls are TRBV7-9 and TRBJ2-2, with D hard to call. V lost 5 bases and J lost 6, with 7 bases in between. This CDR3 comprises 12 residues. Germline V gene lookup returns CDR1 SEHNR and CDR2 FQNEAQ (reference sequence). The CDR3 is CASSGRAGELFF. In DNA, the CDR3 is TGTGCCAGCAGCGGTCGGGCCGGGGAGCTGTTTTTT.

This clonotype was counted a few times. The chain carries TRBV18 and TRBJ1-2; D gene unclear. Germline V gives CDR1 KGHSH, CDR2 LQKENI. The CDR3 has 15 residues. V dropped 3 bases and J dropped 3 bases, with 14 bases sitting between them. The CDR3, as DNA: TGTGCCAGCTCACCGAACCCCACCGCTCACTATGGCTACACCTTC. It is translated as CASSPNPTAHYGYTF.

This clonotype was detected ten times or more. A read error may account for a junction end that differs from germline. V and J are TRBV5-1 and TRBJ2-7; TRBD1 aligns across 7 bases. CDR1 is SGHRS, CDR2 YFSETQ, per germline. The CDR3 contains 14 residues. The CDR3 protein is CASSLGTATYEQYF. The DNA of the CDR3 is TGTGCCAGCAGTTTAGGGACAGCCACCTACGAGCAGTACTTC.